Following are 30 T cell receptor beta chains from one sample sequenced in a study of blood T cells in healthy people across ages. For the second PCR, which ran for about 7 to 11 cycles, a sample-barcoded 5' primer and a J-beta primer mix were used. TCRdb itself ran the 5' RACE reads through MiXCR, one entry per CDR3 protein. The sample lists around 1,600,000 distinct CDR3 sequences, about 42% occurring once. What was sequenced was blood. The source is a woman aged 18-30 years in good health.

The rearrangement joins TRBV7-8 to TRBJ2-7, with a weak D call TRBD2 (5 bases). The DNA end is more similar to TRBJ2-5, so the J call may be wrong. CDR1 and CDR2 from the germline V gene are SGHVS and FQNEAQ. This CDR3 is 15 amino acids long. The CDR3 coding sequence is TGTGCCAGCAGCTTAAACGGAGGCTTGCGAGAGACCCAGTACTTC. Amino acid sequence: CASSLNGGLRETQYF.

The chain is built from TRBV7-2 and TRBJ2-7; TRBD2 might be the D (6 bases). Germline CDR1 SGHTA, CDR2 FQGNSA. The CDR3 length is 13 residues. Trimming pared 4 bases from V and 7 bases from J, leaving 14 bases between. The CDR3 sequence is CASSSGLNNEQYF. The DNA for the CDR3 is TGTGCCAGCAGCTCGGGACTCAACAATGAGCAGTACTTC.

This sequence joins TRBV4-1 and TRBJ1-1; D possibly corresponds to TRBD1 (6 bases). The CDR3 runs 15 residues. Germline CDR1 MGHRA, CDR2 YSYEKL. The V and J ends lost 1 base and 1 base respectively, with 10 bases between them. The CDR3 loop is CASSQVGGRNTEAFF. CDR3 DNA: TGCGCCAGCAGCCAAGTTGGGGGCCGGAACACTGAAGCTTTCTTT.

The V gene is TRBV14, the J gene TRBJ2-2, with D possibly TRBD1 on 6 matching bases. The germline V gene encodes CDR1 SGHDN and CDR2 FVKESK. The CDR3 is 16 amino acids. V dropped 0 bases and J dropped 1 base, with 9 bases sitting between them. CDR3 protein: CASSQDWGLNTGELFF. CDR3 sequence (DNA): TGTGCCAGCAGCCAAGATTGGGGGCTGAACACCGGGGAGCTGTTTTTT.

The V call is TRBV20-1, the J call TRBJ2-7, with a possible D match to TRBD1 (5 bases). The CDR3 has 15 amino acids. Trimming left V 7 bases short and J 7 bases short, with 26 bases between. Per the germline V gene, CDR1 is DFQATT and CDR2 is SNEGSKA (reference sequence). For the CDR3, the DNA is TGCAGTGTTCCTCGACACGGACCTCCATACAGGGAGCAGTACTTC. Protein sequence: CSVPRHGPPYREQYF.

This chain connects TRBV6-2 or TRBV6-3 to TRBJ2-5, with unresolved D. The germline V and J ends were trimmed by 2 bases and 11 bases, with 12 bases remaining between them. The germline V gene has CDR1 MNHEY and CDR2 SVGEGT. This CDR3 is 12 amino acids long. CDR3 loop: CASSYSYKEQYF. As DNA, the CDR3 is TGTGCCAGCAGTTACAGCTACAAAGAGCAGTACTTC.

A few counts support this clonotype. The J gene is TRBJ2-7, the V gene TRBV7-9; the D gene is possibly TRBD2 (5 bases). Germline lookup yields CDR1 SEHNR and CDR2 FQNEAQ (reference sequence). With 5 bases removed from V and 2 bases from J, the gap between germline ends came to 22 bases. The CDR3 runs to 17 residues. CDR3 DNA: TGTGCCAGCAGCGCACCCCTAGTTCGGGATTGGACCTACGAGCAGTACTTC. Translated, it gives CASSAPLVRDWTYEQYF.

The V and J genes are TRBV4-1 and TRBJ1-6, with unresolved D. The CDR3 loop spans 14 amino acids. V was clipped by 1 base and J by 6 bases, with 7 bases between them. In germline, CDR1 is MGHRA, CDR2 YSYEKL. The CDR3 sequence is CASSQVRTNSPLHF. Here the CDR3 DNA reads TGCGCCAGCAGCCAAGTCCGGACTAATTCACCCCTCCACTTT.

The chain couples TRBV4-2 to TRBJ2-7; D gene unclear. The CDR3 consists of 14 residues. Trimming removed 0 bases at V and 5 bases at J, with 11 bases between. CDR1 is LGHNA and CDR2 is YNFKEQ in the germline V gene. This chain's CDR3 is CASSQDVGFHEQYF. The DNA of the CDR3 is TGTGCCAGCAGCCAAGATGTAGGGTTTCACGAGCAGTACTTC.

The gene calls are TRBV4-1 and TRBJ1-4; 7 bases agree with TRBD1. The CDR3 runs to 17 residues. In germline, CDR1 is MGHRA, CDR2 YSYEKL. The V segment lost 3 bases and the J segment 8 bases; nucleotides outside the gene matches: 15. CDR3 residues: CASSQTLGTVRGEKLFF. The CDR3 bases are TGCGCCAGCAGCCAGACATTAGGGACAGTCCGGGGGGAAAAACTGTTTTTT.

In its sample, this clonotype was seen a few times. The chain employs TRBV28 and TRBJ2-3; TRBD2 agrees at 7 bases. J lost 2 bases, V lost 4 bases, and 3 bases had no gene match. CDR1 MDHEN and CDR2 SYDVKM come from the germline V gene. CDR3 length equals 14 residues. The CDR3 loop reads CASSSGGDTDTQYF. In DNA form, the CDR3 reads TGTGCCAGCAGTTCTGGGGGGGACACAGATACGCAGTATTTT.

This clonotype was seen more than once but under ten times. The chain combines TRBV7-9 with TRBJ2-7; D call uncertain. CDR1 SEHNR and CDR2 FQNEAQ come from the germline V gene (reference sequence). This CDR3 is 16 amino acids long. V lost 0 bases, J lost 3 bases, and 15 bases lay in between. The CDR3 DNA sequence: TGTGCCAGCAGCTTAGCGCGCGCAGGATGGTACTACGAGCAGTACTTC. Residues: CASSLARAGWYYEQYF.

The rearrangement joins TRBV7-9 to TRBJ2-1, with 8 bases that match TRBD2. The J call may be in error: the DNA end matches TRBJ2-7 better. Germline CDR1 reads SEHNR; CDR2 reads FQNEAQ (reference sequence). The CDR3 totals 14 residues. The CDR3 DNA reads TGTGCCAGCAGCCTTACTAGCGGCCTCAATGAGCAGTACTTC. Protein product: CASSLTSGLNEQYF.

About this clonotype: A read error is possible here, since a much larger clone lies one base away. The chain carries TRBV29-1 and TRBJ2-1; no reliable D call. V lost 7 bases, J lost 8 bases, and 12 bases lay in between. Per germline, CDR1 SQVTM and CDR2 ANQGSEA. This CDR3 is built from 11 residues. CDR3 sequence (DNA): TGCAGCGGTGACCATCTTCATGAGCAGTTCTTC. It codes for CSGDHLHEQFF.

V usage is TRBV30 and J usage is TRBJ2-3; perhaps D is TRBD1 or TRBD2 (5 bases each). Germline CDR1 reads GTSNPN; CDR2 reads SVGIG (reference sequence). Trimming pared 0 bases from V and 2 bases from J, leaving 12 bases between. The CDR3 spans 15 residues. Here the CDR3 DNA reads TGTGCCTGGAGTGTTGGCTGGGGGTCCACAGATACGCAGTATTTT. This codes for CAWSVGWGSTDTQYF.

J is TRBJ2-7 and V is TRBV7-2; D unresolved. Germline loops: CDR1 SGHTA, CDR2 FQGNSA. This CDR3 spans 14 amino acids. Trimming pared 5 bases from V and 0 bases from J, leaving 11 bases between. CDR3 sequence reads: CASSPWGLSYEQYF. The CDR3 DNA sequence: TGTGCCAGCAGCCCCTGGGGTCTCTCCTACGAGCAGTACTTC. Full variable domain (missing parts from reference TRBV7-2 and TRBJ2-7): GAGVSQSPSNKVTEKGKDVELRCDPISGHTALYWYRQSLGQGLEFLIYFQGNSAPDKSGLPSDRFSAERTGGSVSTLTIQRTQQEDSAVYLCASSPWGLSYEQYFGPGTRLTVT.

This clonotype was seen repeatedly, ten times or more. V and J are TRBV27 and TRBJ2-7, with a tentative D call TRBD2 (6 bases). The CDR3 spans 15 residues. Germline V lookup: CDR1 MNHEY, CDR2 SMNVEV (reference sequence). The V end lost 4 bases, the J end lost 5 bases, and 18 bases lay between the germline ends. Here the CDR3 reads CASSSLGTGFDEQYF. In nucleotides, the CDR3 is TGTGCCAGCAGTTCCCTCGGGACTGGGTTCGACGAGCAGTACTTC.

Worth noting for this clonotype: Given a much more abundant clone one base away, this may be a read error. The chain couples TRBV29-1 to TRBJ2-7; perhaps TRBD1 as D (5 bases). Between the trimmed V and J ends, which lost 6 bases and 7 bases, there was a span of 16 bases. The CDR3 consists of 12 residues. The germline CDR1 and CDR2 sequences are SQVTM and ANQGSEA. In nucleotides, the CDR3 is TGCAGCGTCTCAGGGTTCGTCAATGAGCAGTACTTC. Translation: CSVSGFVNEQYF.

In its sample, this clonotype was seen a few times. The chain links TRBV5-6 to TRBJ2-1; 7 bases are a match to TRBD2. The CDR3 spans 13 residues. Germline CDR1 and CDR2: SGHDT and YYEEEE. The junction had 7 bases not matched to a gene; V was cut back by 5 bases and J by 8 bases. CDR3 DNA sequence: TGTGCCAGCAGTTCGGGGGGTTGGGATGAGCAGTTCTTC. Its translation: CASSSGGWDEQFF.

This chain connects TRBV12-3 or TRBV12-4 to TRBJ2-6, with a weak D call TRBD1 (5 bases). Trimming took off 3 bases at V and 7 bases at J, with 13 bases between the two ends. This CDR3 has 15 residues. The CDR3 sequence: CASSFNGQGANVLTF. CDR3 coding DNA: TGTGCCAGCAGTTTTAATGGGCAGGGTGCCAACGTCCTGACTTTC.

This clonotype appeared a few times. One base away lies a much larger clone, so this may be a sequencing read error. The V gene is TRBV5-1, the J gene TRBJ1-2, with 8 bases that match TRBD1. This CDR3 is 14 amino acids long. Per the germline V gene, CDR1 is SGHRS and CDR2 is YFSETQ. CDR3 sequence reads: CASSRDRGNFGYTF. CDR3 nucleotide sequence: TGCGCCAGCAGCCGCGACAGGGGAAACTTTGGCTACACCTTC.

This clonotype was counted many times. This rearrangement joins TRBV15 to TRBJ2-1; possibly TRBD1 for D (6 bases). This CDR3 has 14 amino acids. V lost 7 bases to trimming and J lost 3 bases, with 13 bases between them. Looked up from germline, CDR1 is LNHNV and CDR2 is YYDKDF (reference sequence). CDR3 nucleotides: TGTGCCACCACCGTTACAGGGAACTACAATGAGCAGTTCTTC. The encoded protein is CATTVTGNYNEQFF.

This sequence joins TRBV24-1 and TRBJ2-6; D not certain. The germline gives CDR1 KGHDR, CDR2 SFDVKD. The CDR3 covers 13 residues. V lost 7 bases and J lost 0, with 3 bases in between. This CDR3 reads CATRSSGANVLTF. In DNA form, the CDR3 reads TGTGCCACCAGGAGCTCTGGGGCCAACGTCCTGACTTTC.

The chain couples TRBV18 to TRBJ1-1, with D possibly being TRBD1 (6 bases). The germline V gene encodes CDR1 KGHSH and CDR2 LQKENI. The CDR3 is 15 amino acids. Trimming shortened V by 3 bases and J by 4 bases, and 15 bases separated the two germline ends. The CDR3 loop reads CASSPGIGRGTEAFF. The CDR3 DNA reads as TGTGCCAGCTCACCGGGGATAGGCAGGGGCACTGAAGCTTTCTTT.

The rearrangement links TRBV7-2 to TRBJ2-3; 11 bases align to TRBD2. Germline CDR1 is SGHTA and CDR2 is FQGNSA. V shed 4 bases and J 7 bases; nucleotides not matched to a gene: 7. This CDR3 spans 15 amino acids. The CDR3 DNA is TGTGCCAGCAGCTCAACTAGCGGGAGAATGAATACGCAGTATTTT. Its translation is CASSSTSGRMNTQYF.

The chain joins TRBV6-1 to TRBJ1-2; weak D call: TRBD1 (5 bases). The CDR3 spans 15 residues. Trimming took off 2 bases at V and 4 bases at J, with 14 bases between the two ends. In germline, CDR1 is MNHNS, CDR2 SASEGT. This chain's CDR3 is CASSERSGYVYGYTF. The CDR3 DNA follows: TGTGCCAGCAGTGAACGGTCAGGGTATGTCTATGGCTACACCTTC.

This clonotype was observed a handful of times. The chain has TRBV7-6 and TRBJ2-7, with 9 bases lining up with TRBD1. Germline lookup yields CDR1 SGHVS and CDR2 FNYEAQ. Trimming removed 4 bases from V and 1 base from J; junction bases left unmatched: 20. The CDR3 contains 20 residues. CDR3 DNA sequence: TGTGCCAGCAGCTCAGGACATAAGGGACAGGGAAACGTCGAGTCCTACGAGCAGTACTTC. Amino acid sequence: CASSSGHKGQGNVESYEQYF.

This clonotype came up a few times. This chain links TRBV7-2 with TRBJ1-1; weak D call: TRBD1 (5 bases). The V and J ends lost 2 bases and 1 base respectively, with 11 bases between them. Per germline, CDR1 SGHTA and CDR2 FQGNSA. The CDR3 extends over 15 amino acids. This chain's CDR3 is CASSLSGRENTEAFF. CDR3 bases: TGTGCCAGCAGCTTATCGGGCAGGGAGAACACTGAAGCTTTCTTT.

V usage is TRBV18 and J usage is TRBJ2-1; the match to TRBD2 covers 13 bases. The J call may be mistaken, given a closer DNA end match to TRBJ2-7. Germline V gene data show CDR1 as KGHSH and CDR2 as LQKENI. The CDR3 has 16 amino acids. In DNA, the CDR3 is TGTGCCAGCTCCCCCCCGGGACTAGCGGGAATTGGTGAGCAGTACTTC. It yields the protein CASSPPGLAGIGEQYF.

The genes are TRBV6-1 and TRBJ2-7, with TRBD1 as a possible D gene (6 bases). V lost 4 bases to trimming and J lost 4 bases, with 17 bases between them. CDR1 and CDR2 (germline): MNHNS, SASEGT. The CDR3 has 15 amino acids. The CDR3 DNA sequence: TGTGCCAGCAGTGCAGGGGTGTCAGTCCTTTACGAGCAGTACTTC. This codes for CASSAGVSVLYEQYF.